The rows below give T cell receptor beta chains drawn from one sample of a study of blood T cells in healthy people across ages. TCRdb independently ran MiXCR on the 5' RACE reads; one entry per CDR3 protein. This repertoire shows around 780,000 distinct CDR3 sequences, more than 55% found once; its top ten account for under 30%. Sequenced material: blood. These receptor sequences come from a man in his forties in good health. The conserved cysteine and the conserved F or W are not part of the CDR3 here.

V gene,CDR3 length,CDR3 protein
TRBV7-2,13,ASSRDRGGNQPQH
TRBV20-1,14,SARDGDRGLLTEAF
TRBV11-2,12,ASSLGGGANEQY
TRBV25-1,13,ASSPPGRGWQPQH
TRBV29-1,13,SVETPGGVGAEQF
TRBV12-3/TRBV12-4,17,ASSLRSGLAGGPFETQY
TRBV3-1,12,ASSQGRGSDTQY
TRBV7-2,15,ASSLVFGAPGRTEAF
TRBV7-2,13,ASESRTRVYNEQF
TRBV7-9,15,ASSFPQGAETKNIQY
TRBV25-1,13,ASTLGGGGGETQY
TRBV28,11,ASITQGLRTQY
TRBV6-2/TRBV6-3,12,ASRSGQPNQPQH
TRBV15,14,ATSRVGRGSNQPQH
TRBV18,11,ACSPEYGETQY
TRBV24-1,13,ATSDGQKSTDTQY
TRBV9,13,ASSARDRGRIEAF
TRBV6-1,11,ASSEAPNLEQY
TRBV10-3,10,AISEDAGTQY
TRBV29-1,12,SGGGGTGVEEQY
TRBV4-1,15,ASSQDQERRVYNEQF
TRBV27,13,ASGKRDRSTDTQY
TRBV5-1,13,ASSLNTGGLNEQF
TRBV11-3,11,ASLGPTRNEQF
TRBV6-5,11,ASQPWGFETQY
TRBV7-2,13,ASSLIRGRNSPLH
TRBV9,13,ASSEGLAGSDTQY
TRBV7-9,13,ASSSTTRGAGGYT
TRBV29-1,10,SVGLRTNEQF
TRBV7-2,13,ASSPLMGPYNEQF
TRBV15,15,ATSDRDRGLAKNIQY
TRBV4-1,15,ASSQDRSGTGANVLT
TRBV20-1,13,SARDVGSIRQGYT
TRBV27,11,ASGFGAGQPQH
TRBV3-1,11,ASSQDRGNTQY
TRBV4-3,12,ASSQEGTTYEQY
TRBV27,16,ASSLGSGSSSTTYEQY